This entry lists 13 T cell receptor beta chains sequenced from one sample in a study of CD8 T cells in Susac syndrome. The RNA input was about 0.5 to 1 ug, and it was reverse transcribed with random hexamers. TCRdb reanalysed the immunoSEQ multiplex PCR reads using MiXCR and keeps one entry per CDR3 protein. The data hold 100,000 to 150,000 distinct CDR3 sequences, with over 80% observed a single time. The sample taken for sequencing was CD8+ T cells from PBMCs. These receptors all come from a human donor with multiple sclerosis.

The CDR3 here is CASSVVQSGTQYF. CDR3 nucleotides: TGTGCCAGCAGCGTAGTGCAGTCTGGGACCCAGTACTTC. The gene calls are TRBV9 and TRBJ2-5; the D is unclear. Germline loops: CDR1 SGDLS, CDR2 YYNGEE. The CDR3 extends over 13 amino acids. Trimming stripped 0 bases from V and 7 bases from J, with 10 bases between.

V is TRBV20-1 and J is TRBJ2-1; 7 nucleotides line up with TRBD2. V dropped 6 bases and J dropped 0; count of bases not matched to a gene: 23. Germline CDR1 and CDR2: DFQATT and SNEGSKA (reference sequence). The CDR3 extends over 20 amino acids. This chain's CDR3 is CSARALTERDGAYSYNEQFF. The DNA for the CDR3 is TGCAGTGCCCGAGCCCTAACTGAGCGGGACGGCGCCTACTCCTACAATGAGCAGTTCTTC.

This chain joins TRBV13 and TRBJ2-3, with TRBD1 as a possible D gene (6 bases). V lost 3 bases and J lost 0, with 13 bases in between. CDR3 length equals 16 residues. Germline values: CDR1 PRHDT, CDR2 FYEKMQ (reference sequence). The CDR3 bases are TGTGCCAGCAGCTTGTGGACGGACAGAAGCACAGATACGCAGTATTTT. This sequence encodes CASSLWTDRSTDTQYF. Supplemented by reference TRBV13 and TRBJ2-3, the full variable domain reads AAGVIQSPRHLIKEKRETATLKCYPIPRHDTVYWYQQGPGQDPQFLISFYEKMQSDKGSIPDRFSAQQFSDYHSELNMSSLELGDSALYFCASSLWTDRSTDTQYFGPGTRLTVL.

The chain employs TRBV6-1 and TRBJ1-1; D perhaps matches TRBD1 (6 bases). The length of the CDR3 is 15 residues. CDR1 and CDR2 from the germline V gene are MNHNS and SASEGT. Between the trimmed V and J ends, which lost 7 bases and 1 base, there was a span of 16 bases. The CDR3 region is CASTLQGYGNTEAFF. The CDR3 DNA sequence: TGTGCCAGCACACTACAGGGTTACGGGAACACTGAAGCTTTCTTT.

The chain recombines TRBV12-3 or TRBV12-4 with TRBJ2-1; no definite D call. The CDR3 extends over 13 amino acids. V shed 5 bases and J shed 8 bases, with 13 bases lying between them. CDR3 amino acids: CASSPLMWDEQFF. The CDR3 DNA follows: TGTGCCAGCAGTCCTCTCATGTGGGATGAGCAGTTCTTC.

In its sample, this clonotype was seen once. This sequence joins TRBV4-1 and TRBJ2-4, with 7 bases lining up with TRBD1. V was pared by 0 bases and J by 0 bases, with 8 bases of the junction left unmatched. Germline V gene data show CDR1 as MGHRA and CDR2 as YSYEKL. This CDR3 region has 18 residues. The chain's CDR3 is CASSQDPGQLLAKNIQYF. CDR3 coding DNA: TGCGCCAGCAGCCAAGATCCGGGACAGCTCCTAGCCAAAAACATTCAGTACTTC.

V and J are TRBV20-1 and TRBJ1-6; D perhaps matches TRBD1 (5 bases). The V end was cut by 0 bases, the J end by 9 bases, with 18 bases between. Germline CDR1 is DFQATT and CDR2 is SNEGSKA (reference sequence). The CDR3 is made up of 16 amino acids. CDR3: CSARDQGVAHSSPLHF. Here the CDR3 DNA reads TGCAGTGCTAGAGATCAAGGGGTTGCCCACAGTTCACCCCTCCACTTT.

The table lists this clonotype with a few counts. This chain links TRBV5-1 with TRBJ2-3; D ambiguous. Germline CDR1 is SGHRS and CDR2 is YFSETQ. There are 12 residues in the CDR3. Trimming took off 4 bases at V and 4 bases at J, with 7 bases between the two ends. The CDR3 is CASSRPPDTQYF. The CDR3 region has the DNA TGCGCCAGCAGCCGACCCCCAGATACGCAGTATTTT. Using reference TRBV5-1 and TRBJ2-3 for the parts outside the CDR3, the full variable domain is KAGVTQTPRYLIKTRGQQVTLSCSPISGHRSVSWYQQTPGQGLQFLFEYFSETQRNKGNFPGRFSGRQFSNSRSEMNVSTLELGDSALYLCASSRPPDTQYFGPGTRLTVL.

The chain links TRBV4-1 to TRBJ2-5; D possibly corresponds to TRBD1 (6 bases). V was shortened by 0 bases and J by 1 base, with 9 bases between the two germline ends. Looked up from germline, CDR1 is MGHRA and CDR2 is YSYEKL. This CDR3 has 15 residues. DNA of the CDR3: TGCGCCAGCAGCCAAGAACAGGGAACCCAAGAGACCCAGTACTTC. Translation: CASSQEQGTQETQYF.

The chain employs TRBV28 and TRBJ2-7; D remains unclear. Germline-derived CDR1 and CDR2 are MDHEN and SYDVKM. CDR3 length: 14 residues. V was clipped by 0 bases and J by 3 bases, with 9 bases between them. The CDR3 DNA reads TGTGCCAGCAGTTTATGGAACAGCCGCTACGAGCAGTACTTC. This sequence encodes CASSLWNSRYEQYF. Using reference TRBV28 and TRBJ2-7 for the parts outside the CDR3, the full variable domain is DVKVTQSSRYLVKRTGEKVFLECVQDMDHENMFWYRQDPGLGLRLIYFSYDVKMKEKGDIPEGYSVSREKKERFSLILESASTNQTSMYLCASSLWNSRYEQYFGPGTRLTVT.

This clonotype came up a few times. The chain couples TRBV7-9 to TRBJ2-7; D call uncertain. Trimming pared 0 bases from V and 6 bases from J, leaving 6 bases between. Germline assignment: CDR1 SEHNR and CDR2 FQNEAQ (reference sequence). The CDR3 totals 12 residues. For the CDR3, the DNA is TGTGCCAGCAGCTTAGCAGAGCGCGAGCAGTACTTC. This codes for CASSLAEREQYF. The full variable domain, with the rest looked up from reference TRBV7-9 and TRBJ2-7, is DTGVSQNPRHKITKRGQNVTFRCDPISEHNRLYWYRQTLGQGPEFLTYFQNEAQLEKSRLLSDRFSAERPKGSFSTLEIQRTEQGDSAMYLCASSLAEREQYFGPGTRLTVT.

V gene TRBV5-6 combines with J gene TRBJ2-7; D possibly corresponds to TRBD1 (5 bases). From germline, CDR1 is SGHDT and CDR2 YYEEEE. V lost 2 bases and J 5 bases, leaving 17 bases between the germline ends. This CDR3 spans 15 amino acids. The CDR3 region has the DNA TGTGCCAGCAGCTTCTACAGGCCCCTTGGGGACGAGCAGTACTTC. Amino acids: CASSFYRPLGDEQYF.

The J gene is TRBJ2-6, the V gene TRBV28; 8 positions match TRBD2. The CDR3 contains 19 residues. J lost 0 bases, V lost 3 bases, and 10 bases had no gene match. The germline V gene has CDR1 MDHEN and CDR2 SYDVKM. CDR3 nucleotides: TGTGCCAGCAGTTTCCGGCGGGGGGCTTATTCCTCTGGGGCCAACGTCCTGACTTTC. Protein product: CASSFRRGAYSSGANVLTF.